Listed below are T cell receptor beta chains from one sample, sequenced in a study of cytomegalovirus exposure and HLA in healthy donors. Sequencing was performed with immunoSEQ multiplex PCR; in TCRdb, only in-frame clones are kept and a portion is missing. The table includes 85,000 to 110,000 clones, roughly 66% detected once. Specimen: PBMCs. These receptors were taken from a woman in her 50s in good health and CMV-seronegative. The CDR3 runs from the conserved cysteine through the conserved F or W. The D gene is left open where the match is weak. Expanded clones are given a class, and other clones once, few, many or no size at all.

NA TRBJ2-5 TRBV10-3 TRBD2 TGTGCCATCAGTGAGTCGACCTGGGGGGGAGAGACCCAGTACTTC CAISESTWGGETQYF
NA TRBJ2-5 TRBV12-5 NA TGTGCTAGTGGTTTTACAGGGCCCGAAGAGACCCAGTACTTC CASGFTGPEETQYF
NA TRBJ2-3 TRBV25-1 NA TGTGCCAGCAGTGGGGGGGATAGCACAGATACGCAGTATTTT CASSGGDSTDTQYF
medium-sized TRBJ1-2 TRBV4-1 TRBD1 TGCGCCAGCAGCCAAGATTGGGGGACAGGGGGCGCCGGGGGCTACACCTTC CASSQDWGTGGAGGYTF
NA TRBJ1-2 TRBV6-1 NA TGTGCCAGCAGGCGACAGCGAAACCAAAGGGATGGCTACACCTTC CASRRQRNQRDGYTF
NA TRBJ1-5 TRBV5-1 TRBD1 TGCGCCAGCAGCCGCGGGACAGATGTTAGGGAGCCCCAGCATTTT CASSRGTDVREPQHF
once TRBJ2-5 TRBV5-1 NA TGCGCCAGTCGTGGGCCAGAAGAGACCCAGTACTTC CASRGPEETQYF
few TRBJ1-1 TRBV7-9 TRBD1 TGTGCCAGCAGCCCGACAGGGGGCGGCACTGAAGCTTTCTTT CASSPTGGGTEAFF
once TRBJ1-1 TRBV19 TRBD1 TGTGCCAGTAGGTACAGGGGGAGAGGGTCTGGCACTGAAGCTTTCTTT CASRYRGRGSGTEAFF
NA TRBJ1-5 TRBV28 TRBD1 TGTGCCAGCAGTGGGACAGGGGGCAAACAGCCCCAGCATTTT CASSGTGGKQPQHF
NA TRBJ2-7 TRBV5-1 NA TGCGCCAGCAGCTTGGCTGCGGGTGACTACGAGCAGTACTTC CASSLAAGDYEQYF
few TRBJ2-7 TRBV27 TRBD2 TGTGCCAGCAGTGGCTGGACTAGCGGGAGCGCCGAGCAGTACTTC CASSGWTSGSAEQYF
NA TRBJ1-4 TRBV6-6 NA TGTGCCAGCAGTCCGGGAAATGAAAAACTGTTTTTT CASSPGNEKLFF
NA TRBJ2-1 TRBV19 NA TGTGCCAGTAGTACCCGACAGAACAATGAGCAGTTCTTC CASSTRQNNEQFF
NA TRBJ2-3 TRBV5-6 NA TGTGCCAGCAGCTTGGATGGCCCAACCAGCACAGATACGCAGTATTTT CASSLDGPTSTDTQYF
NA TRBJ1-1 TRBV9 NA TGTGCCAGCAGCGTAGGAGATGGCACTGAAGCTTTCTTT CASSVGDGTEAFF
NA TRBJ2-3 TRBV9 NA TGTGCCAGCAGCGCCTTGGGGGGTCGTGGGCTGACAGATACGCAGTATTTT CASSALGGRGLTDTQYF
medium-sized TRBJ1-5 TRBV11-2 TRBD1 TGTGCCAGCAGCCCCGGGACAGCCAATCAGCCCCAGCATTTT CASSPGTANQPQHF
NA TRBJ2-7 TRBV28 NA TGTGCCAGCAGTATCTACAGGGACGAGCAGTACTTC CASSIYRDEQYF
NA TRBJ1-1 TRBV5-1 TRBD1 TGCGCCAGCAGCTCAGGACAGGTAGGGGACACTGAAGCTTTCTTT CASSSGQVGDTEAFF
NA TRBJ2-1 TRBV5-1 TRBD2 TGCGCCAGCAGCGGACTAGCGGGGGCCGACAATGAGCAGTTCTTC CASSGLAGADNEQFF
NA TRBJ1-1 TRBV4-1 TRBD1 TGCGCCAGCAGAAAAGGGCAGGGGGCGAGCACTGAAGCTTTCTTT CASRKGQGASTEAFF
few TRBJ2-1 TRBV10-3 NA TGTGCCATCAGTGAGTATGGGACAAATAATGAGCAGTTCTTC CAISEYGTNNEQFF
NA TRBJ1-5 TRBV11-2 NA TGTGCCAGCAGCTTAGCGTCAGGGAATCAGCCCCAGCATTTT CASSLASGNQPQHF
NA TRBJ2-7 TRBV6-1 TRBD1 TGTGCCAGCCAGCCGGGACAGGGACGTTGGGAGCAGTACTTC CASQPGQGRWEQYF
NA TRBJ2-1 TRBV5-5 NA TGTGCCAGCCAAACAGGTTACAATGAGCAGTTCTTC CASQTGYNEQFF
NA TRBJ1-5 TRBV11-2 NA TGTGCCAGCAGCTTTGGCCCGGCTGGGGCAAGGGGGCAGCCCCAGCATTTT CASSFGPAGARGQPQHF
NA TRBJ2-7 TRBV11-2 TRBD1 TGTGCCAGCAGCCCCATCAAGTATCAGGGGGAGTACGAGCAGTACTTC CASSPIKYQGEYEQYF
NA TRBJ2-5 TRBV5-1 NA TGCGCCAGCAGCTGGGGGCGTGAGGAGACCCAGTACTTC CASSWGREETQYF
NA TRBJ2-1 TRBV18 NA TGTGCCAGCACAGGGGCGGGATACAATGAGCAGTTCTTC CASTGAGYNEQFF
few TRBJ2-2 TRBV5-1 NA TGCGCCAGCAGCCCCCGTGTGAAAGGGGGCACCGGGGAGCTGTTTTTT CASSPRVKGGTGELFF
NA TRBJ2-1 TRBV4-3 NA TGCGCCAGCAGCCAGGAGAGGGGACAGGGACGAACGGGACTAGTCGATGAGCAGTTCTTC CASSQERGQGRTGLVDEQFF
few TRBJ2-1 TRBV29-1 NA TGCAGCGTTTACGGGACTCACGCCTACAATGAGCAGTTCTTC CSVYGTHAYNEQFF
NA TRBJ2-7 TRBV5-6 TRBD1 TGTGCCAGCAGCCCCGGGACAGGGGTCGAGCAGTACTTC CASSPGTGVEQYF
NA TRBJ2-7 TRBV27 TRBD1 TGTGCCAGCAGTCCAGGGACAGGGTATTCTTACGAGCAGTACTTC CASSPGTGYSYEQYF
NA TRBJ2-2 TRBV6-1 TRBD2 TGTGCCAGCAGTCTACTACGGGGGGACACCGGGGAGCTGTTTTTT CASSLLRGDTGELFF
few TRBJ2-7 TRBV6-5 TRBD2 TGTGCCAGCAGTTACCGGCGGGAGCGCTACGAGCAGTACTTC CASSYRRERYEQYF
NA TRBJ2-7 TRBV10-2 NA TGCGCCAGCAGTGAGGCGCCAGGGGTTTCCCCGTACGAGCAGTACTTC CASSEAPGVSPYEQYF
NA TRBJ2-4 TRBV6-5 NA TGTGCCAGCAACTCGGGGGTGAGCAAAAACATTCAGTACTTC CASNSGVSKNIQYF
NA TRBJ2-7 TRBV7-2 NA TGTGCCAGCAGCTTAGGGGGGGACTCCTACGAGCAGTACTTC CASSLGGDSYEQYF
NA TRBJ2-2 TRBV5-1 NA TGCGCCAGCAGCTTGTCGCACAGCTACACCGGGGAGCTGTTTTTT CASSLSHSYTGELFF
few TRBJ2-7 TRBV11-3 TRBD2 TGTGCCAGCAGCCCGCAGCTAGCGGGAGGGAGCGAGCAGTACTTC CASSPQLAGGSEQYF
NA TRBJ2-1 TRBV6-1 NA TGTGCCTCGACAGATTACAATGAGCAGTTCTTC CASTDYNEQFF